The 25 T cell receptor beta chains listed next were all sequenced from one sample in a study of beta chain features in type 1 diabetes listed by TCRdb under 2018. The study at large found these results: In all four CD4+ subsets, TCRB CDR3 length was moderately but significantly shorter in type 1 diabetes patients.

Libraries were made using the immunoSEQ multiplex PCR assay. The entire isolated RNA was reverse transcribed using the High Capacity cDNA Reverse Transcription Kit, and thus expressed TCRB transcripts were sequenced. TCRdb's version of the immuneACCESS table is confined to in-frame rearrangements and falls short of the full clone set. An unresolved V gene accounts for under half of the shortfall where checked; the remainder is of unknown origin. The sample yields about 710,000 clones; over 11% were counted once. The ten largest clones take up approximately 0.042% of the sample. These receptors have no identified antigens. Sequencing used naive CD4+ T cells from blood. According to the study, the label for this sample's cell subset or site signals: true naive CD4+ T cells. Every receptor here comes from a man between 18 and 35 years old with type 1 diabetes.

The J gene is TRBJ2-1, the V gene TRBV30, with 8 bases that match TRBD1. Germline V lookup: CDR1 GTSNPN, CDR2 SVGIG (reference sequence). V shed 2 bases, J shed 0 bases, and the junction held 6 bases outside the gene matches. The CDR3 has 16 residues. For the CDR3, the DNA is TGTGCCTGGAGTCCCGGGACAGGTTACTCCTACAATGAGCAGTTCTTC. As protein: CAWSPGTGYSYNEQFF.

The chain carries TRBV5-4 and TRBJ1-1, with D uncertain. V lost 4 bases to trimming and J lost 3 bases, with 13 bases between them. CDR1 is SGHNT, CDR2 YYREEE, per germline (reference sequence). The CDR3 has 14 residues. DNA for the CDR3: TGTGCCAGCAGCCCGAAGGACCGCCACACTGAAGCTTTCTTT. It translates to CASSPKDRHTEAFF.

The rearrangement joins TRBV20-1 to TRBJ2-7; D is ambiguous. Germline loops: CDR1 DFQATT, CDR2 SNEGSKA (reference sequence). V dropped 5 bases and J dropped 7 bases, with 9 bases sitting between them. The CDR3 has 10 amino acids. In DNA, the CDR3 is TGCAGTGCTTCCCTGGGGGAGCAGTACTTC. This encodes CSASLGEQYF.

This rearrangement joins TRBV4-2 to TRBJ2-3; 8 bases map to TRBD2. Germline V CDR1 and CDR2: LGHNA, YNFKEQ. The CDR3 is 18 residues long. V gave up 2 bases and J gave up 5 bases; unmatched junction bases: 15. The CDR3, as DNA: TGTGCCAGCAGCCAACCCGGGGCGGGAGCGGGGGCCAGAGATACGCAGTATTTT. Encoded protein: CASSQPGAGAGARDTQYF.

The CDR3 bases are TGTGCCTGGAATAGGAACAGAAAAGAGACCCAGTACTTC. The encoded protein is CAWNRNRKETQYF. V gene TRBV30 combines with J gene TRBJ2-5; D gene uncertain. CDR3 length equals 13 residues. V was cut by 4 bases and J by 3 bases, with 12 bases left in between. Germline V gene lookup returns CDR1 GTSNPN and CDR2 SVGIG (reference sequence).

The chain is built from TRBV5-1 and TRBJ2-3; D remains ambiguous. Between the trimmed V and J ends, which lost 8 bases and 1 base, there was a span of 14 bases. The length of the CDR3 is 14 residues. The germline V gene has CDR1 SGHRS and CDR2 YFSETQ. CDR3 protein: CASTFREGTDTQYF. The CDR3 nucleotides are TGCGCCAGTACCTTTCGAGAGGGCACAGATACGCAGTATTTT.

This clone showed up just a few times. This chain connects TRBV13 to TRBJ1-2; D is unclear. The ends were cut back, 2 bases at V and 8 bases at J, with 9 bases in the middle. The germline V gene encodes CDR1 PRHDT and CDR2 FYEKMQ (reference sequence). This CDR3 spans 12 amino acids. The CDR3 loop is CASSLKGTGYTF. For the CDR3, the DNA is TGTGCCAGCAGCTTAAAGGGAACGGGCTACACCTTC.

The CDR3 protein is CASSQGWLNTEAFF. The CDR3 nucleotides read TGTGCCAGCAGCCAAGGGTGGCTGAACACTGAAGCTTTCTTT. V gene TRBV16 combines with J gene TRBJ1-1; no clear D. Trimming took 2 bases from V and 0 from J, leaving 7 bases between them. CDR1 is KGHSY and CDR2 is FQNENV in the germline V gene. CDR3 length: 14 residues.

The rearrangement joins TRBV19 to TRBJ2-2; weak D call: TRBD2 (6 bases). The CDR3 is 11 amino acids. Germline-derived CDR1 and CDR2 are LNHDA and SQIVND (reference sequence). Trimming took 11 bases from V and 8 from J, leaving 12 bases between them. In nucleotides, the CDR3 is TGTGCCGGGTCAGCGGGTGGGGAGCTGTTTTTT. Amino acid sequence: CAGSAGGELFF.

This chain's CDR3 is CASSPTGTSGYEQYF. As DNA, the CDR3 is TGTGCCAGCAGCCCCACCGGGACTAGCGGTTACGAGCAGTACTTC. The rearrangement joins TRBV7-9 to TRBJ2-7; 11 nucleotides agree with TRBD2. V was clipped by 5 bases and J by 4 bases; unmatched bases: 7. The CDR3 has 15 residues. Germline CDR1 SEHNR, CDR2 FQNEAQ (reference sequence).

This clone was detected a few times. The V call is TRBV30, the J call TRBJ2-3; D gene unclear. The V and J ends lost 2 bases and 9 bases respectively, with 9 bases between them. Looked up from germline, CDR1 is GTSNPN and CDR2 is SVGIG (reference sequence). CDR3 length: 11 residues. The CDR3 loop is CAWSPSGTQYF. The CDR3 nucleotides read TGTGCCTGGAGTCCATCAGGAACGCAGTATTTT.

V is TRBV9 and J is TRBJ1-1, with 10 bases matching TRBD1. This CDR3 spans 16 amino acids. V shed 3 bases, J shed 0 bases, and the junction held 5 bases outside the gene matches. CDR1 is SGDLS, CDR2 YYNGEE, per germline. The CDR3: CASSAGTGVVNTEAFF. The CDR3 coding sequence is TGTGCCAGCAGCGCGGGGACAGGGGTGGTGAACACTGAAGCTTTCTTT.

In its sample, this clone was seen a few times. This rearrangement joins TRBV29-1 to TRBJ2-1, with D tentatively TRBD2 (5 bases). Germline CDR1 reads SQVTM; CDR2 reads ANQGSEA. With 4 bases removed from V and 12 bases from J, the gap between germline ends came to 16 bases. The CDR3 covers 12 residues. The CDR3: CSVVYLNEGQFF. The CDR3 bases are TGCAGCGTTGTATACCTCAATGAGGGGCAGTTCTTC.

Turning to this clone: One end of the junction fails to match germline, which may point to a read error. The genes are TRBV10-3 and TRBJ1-6; tentative D call: TRBD1 (6 bases). CDR3 length: 13 residues. Germline assignment: CDR1 ENHRY and CDR2 SYGVKD. The CDR3 here is CAISESSGQGKLF. The CDR3 DNA reads TGTGCCATCAGTGAGTCGAGTGGGCAGGGGAAGCTCTTT.

The rearrangement links TRBV7-6 to TRBJ1-5; 7 nucleotides match TRBD1. CDR3 length equals 18 residues. Germline trimming cut 5 bases from V and 0 bases from J; bases unmatched to any gene: 13. From germline, CDR1 is SGHVS and CDR2 FNYEAQ. CDR3 sequence (DNA): TGTGCCAGCAGCCCGATCCCCGGGACAGCTATTAGCAATCAGCCCCAGCATTTT. Protein: CASSPIPGTAISNQPQHF. The full variable domain, rest sourced from reference TRBV7-6 and TRBJ1-5, is GAGVSQSPRYKVTKRGQDVALRCDPISGHVSLYWYRQALGQGPEFLTYFNYEAQQDKSGLPNDRFSAERPEGSISTLTIQRTEQRDSAMYRCASSPIPGTAISNQPQHFGDGTRLSIL.

Turning to this clone: This sample includes further DNA sequences coding for the same CDR3. The chain is built from TRBV20-1 and TRBJ1-2, with D possibly TRBD1 on 6 matching bases. Trimming removed 5 bases from V and 5 bases from J, with 9 bases in between. The CDR3 covers 11 residues. In germline, CDR1 is DFQATT, CDR2 SNEGSKA (reference sequence). The CDR3 reads CSAPQGYGYTF. In DNA form, the CDR3 reads TGCAGTGCTCCACAGGGTTATGGCTACACCTTC.

This clone has more than one count but fewer than ten. The chain links TRBV20-1 to TRBJ2-7, with 7 bases lining up with TRBD1. With 5 bases clipped from V and 4 bases from J, the junction kept 2 bases outside the gene matches. The CDR3 contains 11 residues. Germline CDR1 DFQATT, CDR2 SNEGSKA (reference sequence). The CDR3 spells CSAEGAYEQYF. Written as DNA, the CDR3 is TGCAGTGCTGAGGGGGCTTACGAGCAGTACTTC.

This clone was observed a handful of times. This chain uses TRBV6-6 with TRBJ2-1; D perhaps matches TRBD2 (5 bases). The CDR3 sequence is 13 residues long. V was shortened by 6 bases and J by 7 bases, with 13 bases between the two germline ends. Germline CDR1 and CDR2: MNHNY and SVGAGI (reference sequence). This CDR3 is CASRMGPGNEQFF. CDR3 coding DNA: TGTGCCAGCAGGATGGGTCCGGGGAATGAGCAGTTCTTC.

This clone was counted only a few times. The CDR3 DNA follows: TGTGCCAGCAGCTTAAGGGCCCGAAGGCAGTTCTTC. Protein: CASSLRARRQFF. This sequence joins TRBV11-1 and TRBJ2-1; D gene unclear. The CDR3 is made up of 12 amino acids. With 2 bases removed from V and 12 bases from J, the gap between germline ends came to 11 bases. Germline values: CDR1 SGHAT, CDR2 FQDESV (reference sequence). Combining the CDR3 with reference TRBV11-1 and TRBJ2-1 gives the whole variable domain EAEVAQSPRYKITEKSQAVAFWCDPISGHATLYWYRQILGQGPELLVQFQDESVVDDSQLPKDRFSAERLKGVDSTLKIQPAELGDSAMYLCASSLRARRQFFGPGTRLTVL.

This clone was found a few times. This chain uses TRBV5-4 with TRBJ2-2; no firm D call. Germline CDR1 is SGHNT and CDR2 is YYREEE (reference sequence). This CDR3 is 13 amino acids long. V was pared by 5 bases and J by 3 bases, with 8 bases between. CDR3 DNA: TGTGCCAGCAGACCTATTGACACCGGGGAGCTGTTTTTT. Protein: CASRPIDTGELFF.

This clone was detected only a few times. CDR3 amino acids: CASSFGTGRYEQYF. CDR3 sequence (DNA): TGCGCCAGCAGCTTCGGGACGGGACGCTACGAGCAGTACTTC. The chain is built from TRBV5-1 and TRBJ2-7, with D perhaps TRBD1 or TRBD2 (5 bases each). This CDR3 has 14 amino acids. The germline V gene encodes CDR1 SGHRS and CDR2 YFSETQ. V shed 2 bases and J shed 3 bases, with 12 bases lying between them. Complete variable domain (other parts from reference TRBV5-1 and TRBJ2-7): KAGVTQTPRYLIKTRGQQVTLSCSPISGHRSVSWYQQTPGQGLQFLFEYFSETQRNKGNFPGRFSGRQFSNSRSEMNVSTLELGDSALYLCASSFGTGRYEQYFGPGTRLTVT.

The chain combines TRBV7-2 with TRBJ1-6; maybe TRBD1 (6 bases). The CDR3 is 16 residues long. The V and J ends lost 3 bases and 8 bases respectively, with 17 bases between them. Germline assignment: CDR1 SGHTA and CDR2 FQGNSA. CDR3 protein: CASSFPRGILHSPLHF. The CDR3 coding sequence is TGTGCCAGCAGCTTCCCCAGGGGTATCCTACATTCACCCCTCCACTTT.

In its sample, this clone was seen a few times. The rearrangement joins TRBV28 to TRBJ1-2; D gene uncertain. The CDR3 contains 10 residues. Germline values: CDR1 MDHEN, CDR2 SYDVKM. Trimming pared 6 bases from V and 8 bases from J, leaving 7 bases between. CDR3 loop: CASRLRGYTF. The CDR3 region has the DNA TGTGCCAGCAGACTAAGAGGCTACACCTTC.

Only a few counts were recorded for this clone. The chain couples TRBV7-2 to TRBJ2-3, with D possibly matching TRBD2 (6 bases). This CDR3 is built from 14 residues. The germline V and J ends were trimmed by 4 bases and 3 bases, with 11 bases remaining between them. Germline CDR1 is SGHTA and CDR2 is FQGNSA. Here the CDR3 reads CASSYAGPTDTQYF. Here the CDR3 DNA reads TGTGCCAGCAGCTACGCGGGGCCGACAGATACGCAGTATTTT.

There are a few counts of this clone. V gene TRBV4-3 combines with J gene TRBJ1-2, with 9 bases fitting TRBD1. The germline V gene encodes CDR1 LGHNA and CDR2 YSLEER. J lost 9 bases, V lost 1 base, and 6 bases had no gene match. The CDR3 is 14 residues long. In DNA form, the CDR3 reads TGCGCCAGCAGCCAAGGGACAGGGGAGGGGAGCTACACCTTC. The encoded protein is CASSQGTGEGSYTF.